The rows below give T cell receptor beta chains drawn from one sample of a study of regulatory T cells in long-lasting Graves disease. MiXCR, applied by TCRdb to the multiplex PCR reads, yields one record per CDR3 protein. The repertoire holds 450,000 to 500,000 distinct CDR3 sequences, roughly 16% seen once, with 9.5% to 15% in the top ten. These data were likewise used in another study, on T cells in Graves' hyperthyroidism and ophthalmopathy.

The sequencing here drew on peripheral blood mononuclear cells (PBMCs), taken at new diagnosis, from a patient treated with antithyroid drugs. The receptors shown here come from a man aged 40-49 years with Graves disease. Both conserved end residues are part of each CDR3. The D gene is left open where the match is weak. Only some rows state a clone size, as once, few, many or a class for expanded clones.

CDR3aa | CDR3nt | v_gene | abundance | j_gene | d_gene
CASSFRTGTEAFF | TGTGCCAGCAGCTTCCGAACGGGAACTGAAGCTTTCTTT | TRBV11-2 | many | TRBJ1-1 | .
CASSLISSGENEQFF | TGTGCCAGCAGCTTAATTTCTAGCGGGGAGAATGAGCAGTTCTTC | TRBV7-3 | . | TRBJ2-1 | TRBD2
CSARTGRADTQYF | TGCAGTGCTCGGACAGGGCGCGCAGATACGCAGTATTTT | TRBV20-1 | many | TRBJ2-3 | TRBD1
CASSRLSGVGSYNEQFF | TGTGCCAGCAGCCGACTTAGCGGGGTGGGGTCCTACAATGAGCAGTTCTTC | TRBV11-2 | many | TRBJ2-1 | TRBD2
CASSLLGQGGEQYF | TGCGCCAGCAGCTTGCTGGGCCAGGGGGGGGAGCAGTACTTC | TRBV5-1 | . | TRBJ2-7 | .
CSASQPLNTGELFF | TGCAGTGCATCTCAGCCCTTAAACACCGGGGAGCTGTTTTTT | TRBV20-1 | . | TRBJ2-2 | .
CASSLAGTAYNEQFF | TGTGCCAGCAGCCTAGCCGGGACGGCCTACAATGAGCAGTTCTTC | TRBV7-9 | few | TRBJ2-1 | .
CASTGTAYNSPLHF | TGTGCCAGCACAGGGACGGCCTATAATTCACCCCTCCACTTT | TRBV27 | . | TRBJ1-6 | .
CASSYPQRGRGETQYF | TGTGCCAGCAGTTACCCCCAACGCGGGAGAGGGGAGACCCAGTACTTC | TRBV6-9 | . | TRBJ2-5 | TRBD2
CASSLVSTGQANEKLFF | TGTGCCAGCAGCTTGGTTTCGACGGGGCAAGCTAATGAAAAACTGTTTTTT | TRBV5-5 | many | TRBJ1-4 | .
CSAILLGDNEQFF | TGCAGTGCCATACTCCTGGGGGACAATGAGCAGTTCTTC | TRBV20-1 | . | TRBJ2-1 | .
CASSYSRGTNEKLFF | TGTGCCAGCAGTTACTCCAGGGGCACAAATGAAAAACTGTTTTTT | TRBV6-5 | . | TRBJ1-4 | .
CASSSLERESQETQYF | TGCGCCAGCAGCTCCCTAGAGCGGGAGAGCCAAGAGACCCAGTACTTC | TRBV5-1 | . | TRBJ2-5 | TRBD2
CAISGGLAGDTQYF | TGTGCCATCAGTGGGGGACTAGCTGGAGATACGCAGTATTTT | TRBV10-3 | many | TRBJ2-3 | TRBD2
CATSDLGGARTDTQYF | TGTGCCACCAGTGATCTAGGGGGCGCGAGGACAGATACGCAGTATTTT | TRBV24-1 | many | TRBJ2-3 | TRBD1
CASSHAPRLAGHYNEQFF | TGCGCCAGCAGCCACGCTCCCCGACTAGCGGGACATTACAATGAGCAGTTCTTC | TRBV4-1 | . | TRBJ2-1 | TRBD2
CASSLFLSGRTDTQYF | TGTGCCAGCAGCTTATTCCTTAGCGGGAGGACAGATACGCAGTATTTT | TRBV7-9 | many | TRBJ2-3 | TRBD2
CASYERRNSPLHF | TGTGCCAGCTACGAACGTAGGAATTCACCCCTCCACTTT | TRBV27 | many | TRBJ1-6 | .
CASSPGNRGAYTQYF | TGTGCCAGCAGTCCCGGGAACAGGGGCGCGTATACGCAGTATTTT | TRBV28 | many | TRBJ2-3 | TRBD1
CASSLSLAAAAPKNIQYF | TGTGCCAGCAGTTTATCCCTGGCCGCCGCCGCCCCCAAAAACATTCAGTACTTC | TRBV28 | many | TRBJ2-4 | .
CSAMDSSTGELFF | TGCAGTGCCATGGACTCTAGCACCGGGGAGCTGTTTTTT | TRBV20-1 | few | TRBJ2-2 | .
CASVSGTETQYF | TGTGCCAGCGTGTCGGGGACGGAGACCCAGTACTTC | TRBV7-9 | few | TRBJ2-5 | .
CASSLESGSNQPQHF | TGCGCCAGCAGCTTGGAATCAGGGTCTAATCAGCCCCAGCATTTT | TRBV5-1 | many | TRBJ1-5 | .
CSGPTDPFGYTDTQYF | TGCAGTGGGCCCACAGATCCCTTTGGGTACACAGATACGCAGTATTTT | TRBV20-1 | few | TRBJ2-3 | .
CASSFVAGQEQYF | TGTGCCAGCAGTTTTGTGGCGGGACAAGAGCAGTACTTC | TRBV28 | many | TRBJ2-7 | .
CASSPTLGDSPLHF | TGTGCCAGCAGCCCGACCCTAGGTGATTCACCCCTCCACTTT | TRBV14 | few | TRBJ1-6 | .
CASSLYGRENEKLFF | TGTGCCAGCAGCTTATACGGCAGGGAAAATGAAAAACTGTTTTTT | TRBV11-2 | many | TRBJ1-4 | .
CATSDSATAGTQYF | TGTGCCACCAGTGATTCGGCCACTGCAGGGACCCAGTACTTC | TRBV24-1 | few | TRBJ2-5 | .
CASSFPLAGVETDTQYF | TGTGCCAGCAGTTTCCCACTAGCGGGGGTGGAAACAGATACGCAGTATTTT | TRBV28 | . | TRBJ2-3 | TRBD2
CASSPREGNEQYF | TGTGCCAGCTCACCACGTGAGGGGAACGAGCAGTACTTC | TRBV18 | many | TRBJ2-7 | .
CATLAPGWTEAFF | TGTGCCACCCTGGCCCCGGGTTGGACTGAAGCTTTCTTT | TRBV7-9 | . | TRBJ1-1 | .
CASSQTGAGANVLTF | TGTGCCAGCAGTCAAACAGGGGCTGGGGCCAACGTCCTGACTTTC | TRBV12-3/TRBV12-4 | many | TRBJ2-6 | TRBD1
CSSRWGEEQYF | TGCAGCTCTAGGTGGGGGGAAGAGCAGTACTTC | TRBV29-1 | . | TRBJ2-7 | .
CASSTGQGRYEQYF | TGCGCCAGCAGCACGGGACAGGGGCGCTACGAGCAGTACTTC | TRBV5-1 | many | TRBJ2-7 | TRBD1
CASSPPTGHTDTQYF | TGTGCCAGCAGTCCCCCGACAGGTCACACAGATACGCAGTATTTT | TRBV12-3/TRBV12-4 | many | TRBJ2-3 | .
CASSPLRDTSYEQYF | TGTGCCAGCTCACCTCTCCGGGACACCAGCTACGAGCAGTACTTC | TRBV18 | few | TRBJ2-7 | .
CASRGASGLF | TGTGCCAGCAGGGGGGCCAGCGGGCTCTTC | TRBV2 | . | TRBJ2-4 | .
CASSFLGTRGEQYF | TGTGCCAGCAGTTTTTTAGGGACTAGGGGTGAGCAGTACTTC | TRBV27 | many | TRBJ2-7 | TRBD2
CASSHRTDSYEKLFF | TGTGCCAGCAGCCACCGGACGGACTCCTATGAAAAACTGTTTTTT | TRBV5-5 | many | TRBJ1-4 | .
CASSGLAGVFGELFF | TGTGCCAGCAGCGGACTAGCGGGAGTGTTCGGGGAGCTGTTTTTT | TRBV11-2 | many | TRBJ2-2 | TRBD2
CASSTSRPGQGVRSPLHF | TGTGCCAGCAGTACCTCCCGGCCGGGACAGGGCGTTCGGTCACCCCTCCACTTT | TRBV6-2/TRBV6-3 | . | TRBJ1-6 | TRBD1
CASTETGAGNQPQHF | TGTGCCAGCACTGAAACAGGGGCTGGCAATCAGCCCCAGCATTTT | TRBV2 | few | TRBJ1-5 | TRBD1
CASSFSSGDGTQYF | TGTGCCAGCAGTTTTAGTTCAGGGGATGGGACCCAGTACTTC | TRBV28 | . | TRBJ2-5 | .
CASSNTGTGGRAFF | TGTGCCAGCAGCAATACCGGGACAGGGGGTAGGGCTTTCTTT | TRBV11-2 | . | TRBJ1-1 | TRBD1
CASWNSNQPQHF | TGTGCCAGCTGGAATAGCAATCAGCCCCAGCATTTT | TRBV28 | . | TRBJ1-5 | .
CAWRGEINQPQHF | TGTGCCTGGAGAGGAGAGATCAATCAGCCCCAGCATTTT | TRBV30 | many | TRBJ1-5 | .
CASRATTGRNTEAFF | TGTGCCAGCAGAGCAACGACAGGGAGGAACACTGAAGCTTTCTTT | TRBV6-1 | . | TRBJ1-1 | TRBD1
CASSSQRDEQYF | TGTGCCAGCAGCTCCCAGAGGGACGAGCAGTACTTC | TRBV7-9 | medium-sized | TRBJ2-7 | .
CASSESRGRSDTQYF | TGTGCCAGCAGCGAAAGTAGAGGGAGATCGGATACGCAGTATTTT | TRBV6-1 | . | TRBJ2-3 | .
CASSLVPGGPDEQYF | TGCGCCAGCAGCTTGGTTCCGGGAGGCCCAGACGAGCAGTACTTC | TRBV5-1 | many | TRBJ2-7 | TRBD2
CSAKAELPYNEQFF | TGCAGTGCTAAAGCGGAGCTACCCTACAATGAGCAGTTCTTC | TRBV20-1 | few | TRBJ2-1 | .
CSAREVRQGWSYEQYF | TGCAGTGCTAGAGAGGTGCGGCAGGGCTGGTCCTACGAGCAGTACTTC | TRBV20-1 | many | TRBJ2-7 | .
CASSSWTNGPDTQYF | TGCGCCAGCAGCTCCTGGACTAACGGGCCAGATACGCAGTATTTT | TRBV4-1 | . | TRBJ2-3 | .
CSANRDQETQYF | TGCAGTGCTAACAGGGACCAAGAGACCCAGTACTTC | TRBV20-1 | . | TRBJ2-5 | .
CASSPGLYTGELFF | TGTGCCAGCAGCCCGGGACTTTACACCGGGGAGCTGTTTTTT | TRBV7-2 | . | TRBJ2-2 | .
CASSLLRGSNTGAFF | TGTGCCAGCAGTTTACTTCGGGGATCGAACACTGGAGCTTTCTTT | TRBV12-3/TRBV12-4 | . | TRBJ1-1 | .
CASSLGNRALYEQYF | TGTGCCAGCAGTTTAGGGAACAGGGCTCTCTACGAGCAGTACTTC | TRBV28 | many | TRBJ2-7 | .
CASGPPSGGPVEQYF | TGTGCCAGCGGCCCGCCATCGGGAGGGCCGGTCGAGCAGTACTTC | TRBV28 | many | TRBJ2-7 | TRBD2
CASGYGGITF | TGTGCCAGCGGTTATGGCGGAATCACCTTC | TRBV6-2/TRBV6-3 | few | TRBJ1-2 | .